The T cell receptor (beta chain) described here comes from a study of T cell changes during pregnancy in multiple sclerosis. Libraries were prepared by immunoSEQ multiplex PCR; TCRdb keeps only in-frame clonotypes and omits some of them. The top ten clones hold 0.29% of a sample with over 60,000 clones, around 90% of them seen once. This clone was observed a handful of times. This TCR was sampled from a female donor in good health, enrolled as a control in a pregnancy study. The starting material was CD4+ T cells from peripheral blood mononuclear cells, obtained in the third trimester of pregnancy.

The CDR3 loop is CASSQPPRRGNTEAFF. The CDR3 DNA reads as TGCGCCAGCAGCCAACCCCCTCGTAGAGGGAACACTGAAGCTTTCTTT. The chain has TRBV4-1 and TRBJ1-1; D ambiguous. Between the trimmed V and J ends, which lost 2 bases and 1 base, there was a span of 14 bases. This CDR3 is built from 16 residues. The germline gives CDR1 MGHRA, CDR2 YSYEKL.